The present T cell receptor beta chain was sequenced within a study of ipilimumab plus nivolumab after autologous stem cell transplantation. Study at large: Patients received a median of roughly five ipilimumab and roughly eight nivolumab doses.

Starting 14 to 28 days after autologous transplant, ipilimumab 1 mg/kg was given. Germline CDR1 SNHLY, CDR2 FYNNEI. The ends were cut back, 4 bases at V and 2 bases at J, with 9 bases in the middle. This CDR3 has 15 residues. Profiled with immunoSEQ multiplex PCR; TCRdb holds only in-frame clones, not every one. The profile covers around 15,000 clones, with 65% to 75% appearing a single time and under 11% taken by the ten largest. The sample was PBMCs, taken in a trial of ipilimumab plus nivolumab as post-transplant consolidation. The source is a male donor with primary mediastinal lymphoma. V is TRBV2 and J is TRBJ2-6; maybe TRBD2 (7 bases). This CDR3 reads CASSVGGAGANVLTF. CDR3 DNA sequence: TGTGCCAGCAGTGTAGGGGGGGCTGGGGCCAACGTCCTGACTTTC.